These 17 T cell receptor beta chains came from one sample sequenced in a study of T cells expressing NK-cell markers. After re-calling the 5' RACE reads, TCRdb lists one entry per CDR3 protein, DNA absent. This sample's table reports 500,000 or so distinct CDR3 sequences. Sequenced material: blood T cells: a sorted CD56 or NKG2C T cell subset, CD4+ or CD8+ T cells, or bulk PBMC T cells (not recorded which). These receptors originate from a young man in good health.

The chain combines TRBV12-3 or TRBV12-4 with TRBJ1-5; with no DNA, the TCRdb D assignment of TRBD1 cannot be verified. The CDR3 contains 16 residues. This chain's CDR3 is CASSFLLGPENQPQHF.

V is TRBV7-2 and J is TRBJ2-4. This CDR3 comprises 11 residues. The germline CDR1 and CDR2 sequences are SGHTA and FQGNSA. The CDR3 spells CASSSRDSQYF.

This CDR3 is CAWSSPNGYTF. V is TRBV30 and J is TRBJ1-2. CDR1 is GTSNPN, CDR2 SVGIG, per germline (reference sequence). The CDR3 consists of 11 residues.

The CDR3 spells CASSLGTPGYDQYF. This rearrangement joins TRBV11-2 to TRBJ2-3; TCRdb lists TRBD1, though no DNA is available to test this call. CDR1 SGHAT and CDR2 FQNNGV come from the germline V gene. The CDR3 has 14 residues.

CDR3 amino acids: CSARDPNSPTYNEQFF. The chain joins TRBV20-1 to TRBJ2-1; there is no DNA to check the TCRdb D call of TRBD2. CDR3 length: 16 residues. In germline, CDR1 is DFQATT, CDR2 SNEGSKA (reference sequence).

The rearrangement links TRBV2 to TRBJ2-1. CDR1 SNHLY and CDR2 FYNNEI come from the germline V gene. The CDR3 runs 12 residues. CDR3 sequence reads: CASSEELIGPFF.

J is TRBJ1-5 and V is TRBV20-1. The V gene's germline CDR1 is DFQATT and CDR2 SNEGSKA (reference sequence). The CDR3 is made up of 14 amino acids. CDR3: CSARTEYSNQPQHF.

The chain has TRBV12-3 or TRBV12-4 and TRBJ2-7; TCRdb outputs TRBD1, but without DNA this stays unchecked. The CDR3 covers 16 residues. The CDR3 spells CASSHIAPDRGHEQYF.

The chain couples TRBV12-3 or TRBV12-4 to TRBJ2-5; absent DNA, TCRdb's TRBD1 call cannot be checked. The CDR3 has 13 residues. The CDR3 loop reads CASSVDNQETQYF.

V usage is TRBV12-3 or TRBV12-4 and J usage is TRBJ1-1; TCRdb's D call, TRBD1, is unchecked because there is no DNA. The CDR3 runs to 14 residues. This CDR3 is CASSPHTLGTEAFF.

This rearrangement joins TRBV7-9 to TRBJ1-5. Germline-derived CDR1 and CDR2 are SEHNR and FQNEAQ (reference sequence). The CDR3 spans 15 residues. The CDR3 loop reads CASSLREDSNQPQHF.

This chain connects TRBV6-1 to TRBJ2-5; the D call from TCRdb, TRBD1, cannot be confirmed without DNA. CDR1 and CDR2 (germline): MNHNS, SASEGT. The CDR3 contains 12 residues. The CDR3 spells CASGPGRETQYF.

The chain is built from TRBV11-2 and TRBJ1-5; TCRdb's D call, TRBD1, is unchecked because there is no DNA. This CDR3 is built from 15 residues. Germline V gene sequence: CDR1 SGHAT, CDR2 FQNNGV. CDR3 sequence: CASSLEGRGHQPQHF.

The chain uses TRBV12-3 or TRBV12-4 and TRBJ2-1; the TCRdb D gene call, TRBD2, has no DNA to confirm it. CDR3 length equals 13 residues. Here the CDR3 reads CASSWGTPREQFF.

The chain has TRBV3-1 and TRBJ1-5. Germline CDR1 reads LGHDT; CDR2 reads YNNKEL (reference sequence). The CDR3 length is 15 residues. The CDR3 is CASSQGVIGNQPQHF.

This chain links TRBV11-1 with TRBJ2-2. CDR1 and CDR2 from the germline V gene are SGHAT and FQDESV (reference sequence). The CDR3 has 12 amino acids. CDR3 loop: CASSLGGRELFF.

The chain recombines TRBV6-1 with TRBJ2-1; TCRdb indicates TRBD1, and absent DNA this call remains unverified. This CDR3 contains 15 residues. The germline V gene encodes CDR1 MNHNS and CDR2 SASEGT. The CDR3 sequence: CASSRAPLSYNEQFF.